The 25 T cell receptor beta chains below all came from one sample that was sequenced in a study of blood T cell repertoires in COVID-19. Here immunoSEQ multiplex PCR was the method, and the copy in TCRdb shows in-frame clones only, minus some. The table has around 49,000 clones, about 92% seen once. Material for sequencing was peripheral blood. These receptors all stem from a man between 60 and 70 years old with COVID-19, enrolled during active disease.

The V gene is TRBV2, the J gene TRBJ1-6, with 7 bases matching TRBD1. Germline lookup yields CDR1 SNHLY and CDR2 FYNNEI. Losses at the gene ends were 3 bases for V and 7 bases for J; bases not matched to a gene: 6. This CDR3 has 15 residues. The CDR3 spells CASSDWTGLNSPLHF. CDR3 DNA: TGTGCCAGCAGTGACTGGACAGGACTGAATTCACCCCTCCACTTT. Combining the CDR3 with reference TRBV2 and TRBJ1-6 gives the whole variable domain EPEVTQTPSHQVTQMGQEVILRCVPISNHLYFYWYRQILGQKVEFLVSFYNNEISEKSEIFDDQFSVERPDGSNFTLKIRSTKLEDSAMYFCASSDWTGLNSPLHFGNGTRLTVT.

The CDR3 spells CASSQRDRATGELFF. Here the CDR3 DNA reads TGTGCCAGCAGCCAAAGGGACAGGGCCACCGGGGAGCTGTTTTTT. The J gene is TRBJ2-2, the V gene TRBV3-1 (or the pseudogene TRBV3-2); TRBD1 matches at 9 bases. The V and J ends lost 2 bases and 4 bases, in that order; junction bases with no gene match: 2. Germline CDR1 and CDR2: LGHDT and YNNKEL (reference sequence). This CDR3 region has 15 residues.

The chain employs TRBV11-1 and TRBJ2-7; TRBD2 agrees at 13 bases. CDR1 SGHAT and CDR2 FQDESV come from the germline V gene (reference sequence). Losses at the gene ends were 4 bases for V and 4 bases for J; bases not matched to a gene: 4. The CDR3 sequence is 15 residues long. This CDR3 reads CASSSGLAGIYEQYF. The CDR3 DNA is TGTGCCAGCAGCTCGGGACTAGCGGGAATTTACGAGCAGTACTTC. Filled out from reference TRBV11-1 and TRBJ2-7, the complete variable domain reads EAEVAQSPRYKITEKSQAVAFWCDPISGHATLYWYRQILGQGPELLVQFQDESVVDDSQLPKDRFSAERLKGVDSTLKIQPAELGDSAMYLCASSSGLAGIYEQYFGPGTRLTVT.

V is TRBV19 and J is TRBJ2-7, with 7 bases that match TRBD1. The CDR3 contains 15 residues. J lost 5 bases, V lost 7 bases, and 14 bases had no gene match. Germline V gene data show CDR1 as LNHDA and CDR2 as SQIVND (reference sequence). CDR3: CASKSGRGKTNEQYF. The CDR3 coding sequence is TGTGCCAGTAAATCGGGCAGGGGGAAAACCAACGAGCAGTACTTC.

This chain links TRBV18 with TRBJ1-6, with a weak D call TRBD1 (5 bases). Trimming took 6 bases from V and 6 from J, leaving 12 bases between them. Germline V gene sequence: CDR1 KGHSH, CDR2 LQKENI. This CDR3 comprises 14 residues. CDR3 DNA: TGTGCCAGCTCTCCAGGGAGTGGTAATTCACCCCTCCACTTT. Protein: CASSPGSGNSPLHF.

V is TRBV7-9 and J is TRBJ1-1; D unresolved. The germline CDR1 and CDR2 sequences are SEHNR and FQNEAQ (reference sequence). V was cut by 1 base and J by 4 bases, with 10 bases left in between. This CDR3 region has 14 residues. The CDR3 is CASSLGTIGTEAFF. In DNA, the CDR3 is TGTGCCAGCAGCTTAGGGACTATTGGCACTGAAGCTTTCTTT.

The chain combines TRBV5-4 with TRBJ1-5; 10 nucleotides align to TRBD1. CDR3 size: 16 residues. With 4 bases clipped from V and 5 bases from J, the junction kept 9 bases outside the gene matches. CDR1 and CDR2 (germline): SGHNT, YYREEE (reference sequence). The CDR3 region has the DNA TGTGCCAGCAGCGACTACCCGGGACAGGGGCATCAGCCCCAGCATTTT. Translation gives CASSDYPGQGHQPQHF.

The CDR3 bases are TGTGCCTGGAGAGGACAGCGTAATTCACCCCTCCACTTT. Protein sequence: CAWRGQRNSPLHF. The chain has TRBV30 and TRBJ1-6; tentatively, D is TRBD1 (6 bases). In germline, CDR1 is GTSNPN, CDR2 SVGIG (reference sequence). The CDR3 is made up of 13 amino acids. The ends were cut back, 3 bases at V and 6 bases at J, with 9 bases in the middle. Using reference TRBV30 and TRBJ1-6 for the parts outside the CDR3, the full variable domain is SQTIHQWPATLVQPVGSPLSLECTVEGTSNPNLYWYRQAAGRGLQLLFYSVGIGQISSEVPQNLSASRPQDRQFILSSKKLLLSDSGFYLCAWRGQRNSPLHFGNGTRLTVT.

The J gene is TRBJ1-2, the V gene TRBV20-1; 12 nucleotides align to TRBD1. The V gene's germline CDR1 is DFQATT and CDR2 SNEGSKA (reference sequence). V lost 3 bases to trimming and J lost 8 bases; unmatched junction nucleotides: 10. The CDR3 has 15 residues. The CDR3 nucleotides read TGCAGTGCTAGTTCCGGGACAGGGGGCAGGGGCGGCTACACCTTC. The encoded protein is CSASSGTGGRGGYTF.

V is TRBV2 and J is TRBJ1-5; D gene uncertain. Trimming stripped 4 bases from V and 0 bases from J, with 10 bases between. Germline CDR1 and CDR2: SNHLY and FYNNEI. This CDR3 spans 15 amino acids. The CDR3 nucleotides are TGTGCCAGCAGTGCACAGTCGTATAGCAATCAGCCCCAGCATTTT. It encodes CASSAQSYSNQPQHF.

This chain uses TRBV5-1 with TRBJ1-1; a weak D match, TRBD1 (5 bases). CDR3 length: 14 amino acids. Trimming pared 5 bases from V and 1 base from J, leaving 12 bases between. Per germline, CDR1 SGHRS and CDR2 YFSETQ. CDR3 region: CASRMTGGNTEAFF. For the CDR3, the DNA is TGCGCCAGCAGGATGACCGGGGGGAACACTGAAGCTTTCTTT.

The J gene is TRBJ2-6, the V gene TRBV25-1, with 7 bases lining up with TRBD1. From germline, CDR1 is MGHDK and CDR2 SYGVNS. The CDR3 sequence is 16 residues long. Unmatched junction bases numbered 3, after V lost 4 bases and J lost 0 bases. The DNA for the CDR3 is TGTGCCAGCAGTGTGGGACAGAACTCTGGGGCCAACGTCCTGACTTTC. This translates into CASSVGQNSGANVLTF.

The chain carries TRBV4-1 and TRBJ1-1; D ambiguous. The length of the CDR3 is 12 residues. CDR1 MGHRA and CDR2 YSYEKL come from the germline V gene. Trimming pared 1 base from V and 11 bases from J, leaving 11 bases between. The CDR3 sequence is CASSQGVSSAFF. The DNA of the CDR3 is TGCGCCAGCAGCCAAGGCGTATCGTCGGCTTTCTTT.

V usage is TRBV18 and J usage is TRBJ2-7; no clear D gene. V lost 3 bases to trimming and J lost 2 bases, with 11 bases between them. The CDR3 runs to 14 residues. Germline CDR1 and CDR2: KGHSH and LQKENI. The CDR3 DNA follows: TGTGCCAGCTCACCCCCCGAGCCGACCTACGAGCAGTACTTC. This translates into CASSPPEPTYEQYF.

The chain has TRBV5-5 and TRBJ1-3; D gene ambiguous. The CDR3 loop spans 15 amino acids. Trimming shortened V by 2 bases and J by 0 bases, and 9 bases separated the two germline ends. Looked up from germline, CDR1 is SGHKS and CDR2 is YYEKEE (reference sequence). The CDR3 loop is CASSLVPGSGNTIYF. Here the CDR3 DNA reads TGTGCCAGCAGCTTAGTCCCGGGCTCTGGAAACACCATATATTTT.

The genes are TRBV4-1 and TRBJ1-6; 8 nucleotides agree with TRBD1. CDR1 and CDR2 (germline): MGHRA, YSYEKL. The CDR3 sequence is 16 residues long. V lost 5 bases, J lost 10 bases, and 13 bases stayed unmatched. CDR3 residues: CASSVPFTGGNSPLHF. The DNA of the CDR3 is TGCGCCAGCAGCGTCCCTTTTACAGGGGGGAACTCACCCCTCCACTTT.

V is TRBV29-1 and J is TRBJ2-7; weak D call: TRBD2 (5 bases). Germline V gives CDR1 SQVTM, CDR2 ANQGSEA. This CDR3 is 13 amino acids long. Trimming stripped 3 bases from V and 0 bases from J, with 9 bases between. The CDR3: CSVETGSSYEQYF. The DNA for the CDR3 is TGCAGCGTTGAGACGGGGAGCTCCTACGAGCAGTACTTC.

The chain couples TRBV25-1 to TRBJ2-5; D ambiguous. This CDR3 is 13 amino acids long. Trimming took 3 bases from V and 5 from J, leaving 10 bases between them. Germline V CDR1 and CDR2: MGHDK, SYGVNS. The CDR3 is CASSDHYEETQYF. The CDR3 DNA reads as TGTGCCAGCAGTGACCACTACGAGGAGACCCAGTACTTC.

As DNA, the CDR3 is TGTGCCAGTAGTCCCCGAGGGAACACTGAAGCTTTCTTT. Amino acids: CASSPRGNTEAFF. The chain combines TRBV19 with TRBJ1-1; D remains ambiguous. Germline V gene data show CDR1 as LNHDA and CDR2 as SQIVND (reference sequence). This CDR3 is 13 amino acids long. Trimming left V 5 bases short and J 1 base short, with 8 bases between.

The genes are TRBV7-9 and TRBJ1-2; 8 bases are shared with TRBD1. Unmatched junction bases numbered 5, after V lost 2 bases and J lost 6 bases. Germline CDR1 reads SEHNR; CDR2 reads FQNEAQ (reference sequence). The CDR3 loop spans 14 amino acids. The CDR3 DNA reads TGTGCCAGCAGCTTATATCAGGGGGCCCATGGCTACACCTTC. Its protein product is CASSLYQGAHGYTF. The full variable domain, in which reference TRBV7-9 and TRBJ1-2 provide the parts outside the CDR3, is DTGVSQNPRHKITKRGQNVTFRCDPISEHNRLYWYRQTLGQGPEFLTYFQNEAQLEKSRLLSDRFSAERPKGSFSTLEIQRTEQGDSAMYLCASSLYQGAHGYTFGSGTRLTVV.

CDR3 loop: CASSPGGARNGGYTF. The CDR3 DNA follows: TGTGCCAGCAGCCCTGGGGGGGCGAGGAACGGGGGCTACACCTTC. The genes are TRBV28 and TRBJ1-2; tentative D call: TRBD1 (6 bases). The germline gives CDR1 MDHEN, CDR2 SYDVKM. CDR3 length equals 15 residues. Trimming took 6 bases from V and 8 from J, leaving 22 bases between them.

This rearrangement joins TRBV30 to TRBJ2-3; 9 positions agree with TRBD2. Losses at the gene ends were 1 base for V and 5 bases for J; bases not matched to a gene: 7. The CDR3 sequence is 15 residues long. The germline V gene has CDR1 GTSNPN and CDR2 SVGIG (reference sequence). CDR3 nucleotides: TGTGCCTGGAGTGCACTCATAGCGGGAGTAGATACGCAGTATTTT. Protein: CAWSALIAGVDTQYF.

This sequence joins TRBV30 and TRBJ2-1, with 9 bases fitting TRBD2. CDR1 GTSNPN and CDR2 SVGIG come from the germline V gene (reference sequence). The CDR3 runs to 14 residues. J gave up 8 bases and V 4 bases, and 9 bases lay outside the gene matches. In nucleotides, the CDR3 is TGTGCCTGGACCCGGCGGGGGGGGAGGGATGAGCAGTTCTTC. It is translated as CAWTRRGGRDEQFF.

This clone showed up just once. The rearrangement joins TRBV27 to TRBJ1-2; D ambiguous. Trimming left V 4 bases short and J 8 bases short, with 17 bases between. CDR1 is MNHEY and CDR2 is SMNVEV in the germline V gene (reference sequence). The CDR3 runs 14 residues. The CDR3 here is CASSSNSHPGGYTF. The CDR3 region has the DNA TGTGCCAGCAGTTCAAACAGCCACCCGGGGGGCTACACCTTC.

This sequence joins TRBV9 and TRBJ2-5, with TRBD2 matching over 10 bases. Germline V gene lookup returns CDR1 SGDLS and CDR2 YYNGEE. V was pared by 0 bases and J by 4 bases, with 3 bases of the junction left unmatched. The CDR3 is made up of 15 amino acids. The CDR3 nucleotides are TGTGCCAGCAGCGTAGAACTAGCGGGACCAGAGACCCAGTACTTC. As protein: CASSVELAGPETQYF.